The 20 T cell receptor beta chains given below trace back to one sample, sequenced in a study of cytomegalovirus exposure and HLA in healthy donors. 13 Jbeta primers and 60 Vbeta primers were used for the PCR. TCRdb keeps only in-frame clones here, not all; method: immunoSEQ multiplex PCR. The table shows approximately 120,000 clones, with 70% to 85% occurring only once. The sample taken for sequencing was PBMCs. The receptors shown here come from a man aged 40-49 years in good health and CMV-seropositive.

The V gene is TRBV9, the J gene TRBJ2-2, with 7 bases matching TRBD2. The trim removed 4 bases at V and 4 bases at J, leaving 7 bases unmatched. This CDR3 has 15 residues. Germline CDR1 is SGDLS and CDR2 is YYNGEE. The CDR3 DNA sequence: TGTGCCAGCAGCCCCCCGGGACTAATCACCGGGGAGCTGTTTTTT. Protein: CASSPPGLITGELFF.

For the CDR3, the DNA is TGTGCCAGCAGCTTAAAGGACAGGGGTGGAAACACCATATATTTT. Its translation: CASSLKDRGGNTIYF. The chain is built from TRBV5-6 and TRBJ1-3; the match to TRBD1 covers 9 bases. Germline lookup yields CDR1 SGHDT and CDR2 YYEEEE. The CDR3 spans 15 residues. V gave up 2 bases and J gave up 3 bases; unmatched junction bases: 3.

The gene calls are TRBV7-9 and TRBJ2-3; 12 nucleotides agree with TRBD2. With 7 bases clipped from V and 5 bases from J, the junction kept 16 bases outside the gene matches. The CDR3 has 18 residues. Germline CDR1 SEHNR, CDR2 FQNEAQ (reference sequence). This CDR3 is CASNPGGASGRGEDTQYF. DNA of the CDR3: TGTGCCAGCAACCCCGGGGGAGCTAGCGGGAGGGGAGAAGATACGCAGTATTTT.

This sequence joins TRBV28 and TRBJ1-2; D might be TRBD1 (6 bases). V was cut by 4 bases and J by 3 bases, with 18 bases left in between. The CDR3 is made up of 16 amino acids. Germline values: CDR1 MDHEN, CDR2 SYDVKM. The CDR3 DNA follows: TGTGCCAGCAGTTCCGACCTACAGGGTAGCCACTATGGCTACACCTTC. Its translation is CASSSDLQGSHYGYTF.

The gene calls are TRBV28 and TRBJ2-7; 12 positions match TRBD2. Germline-derived CDR1 and CDR2 are MDHEN and SYDVKM. The CDR3 consists of 15 residues. V lost 2 bases, J lost 6 bases, and 5 bases stayed unmatched. Here the CDR3 reads CASSLGASGRVEQYF. CDR3 DNA sequence: TGTGCCAGCAGTTTAGGAGCTAGCGGGAGGGTCGAGCAGTACTTC.

The chain couples TRBV15 to TRBJ2-1; TRBD1 agrees at 9 bases. Germline V gene sequence: CDR1 LNHNV, CDR2 YYDKDF (reference sequence). The CDR3 extends over 16 amino acids. Trimming cost V 3 bases and J 4 bases; bases outside gene matches: 7. CDR3: CATSRERDRVYNEQFF. For the CDR3, the DNA is TGTGCCACCAGCAGGGAAAGGGACAGGGTATACAATGAGCAGTTCTTC.

The chain recombines TRBV2 with TRBJ2-3; 10 positions agree with TRBD1. This CDR3 region has 15 residues. Germline CDR1 reads SNHLY; CDR2 reads FYNNEI. J lost 4 bases, V lost 5 bases, and 6 bases had no gene match. DNA of the CDR3: TGTGCCAGCAGTCGCCGGGACAGGGGTCCAGATACGCAGTATTTT. This translates into CASSRRDRGPDTQYF.

This clone came up a few times. The V gene is TRBV7-2, the J gene TRBJ2-5; a possible D gene is TRBD1 (6 bases). Germline V CDR1 and CDR2: SGHTA, FQGNSA. The CDR3 is made up of 16 amino acids. V was clipped by 5 bases and J by 6 bases, with 22 bases between them. CDR3 sequence: CASSPGGPFGVQTQYF. The CDR3 bases are TGTGCCAGCAGCCCTGGGGGCCCCTTCGGGGTTCAGACCCAGTACTTC.

This clone has just a few counts. The rearrangement joins TRBV5-1 to TRBJ2-7; D gene unclear. From germline, CDR1 is SGHRS and CDR2 YFSETQ. The germline V and J ends were trimmed by 2 bases and 1 base, with 7 bases remaining between them. This CDR3 contains 13 residues. The CDR3 nucleotides read TGCGCCAGCAGCTTAACACCATCCTACGAGCAGTACTTC. Amino acids: CASSLTPSYEQYF.

In this sample, this clone turned up a few times. V usage is TRBV5-4 and J usage is TRBJ2-7; a weak D match, TRBD1 (6 bases). The CDR3 contains 15 residues. The V gene lost 5 bases and the J gene lost 1 base, with 16 bases spanning the gap. CDR1 and CDR2 from the germline V gene are SGHNT and YYREEE (reference sequence). As DNA, the CDR3 is TGTGCCAGCAGGCGTTACCGGGACACGTCCTACGAGCAGTACTTC. This translates into CASRRYRDTSYEQYF.

The chain couples TRBV5-6 to TRBJ2-7; D possibly corresponds to TRBD2 (5 bases). In germline, CDR1 is SGHDT, CDR2 YYEEEE. This CDR3 has 14 amino acids. V lost 1 base to trimming and J lost 3 bases, with 11 bases between them. Here the CDR3 DNA reads TGTGCCAGCAGCTTGTCGCTAGCACACTACGAGCAGTACTTC. Its translation is CASSLSLAHYEQYF.

The chain recombines TRBV6-5 with TRBJ1-5; D gene unclear. Trimming took off 0 bases at V and 1 base at J, with 10 bases between the two ends. The CDR3 is 16 residues long. Germline CDR1 and CDR2: MNHEY and SVGAGI. The CDR3 loop reads CASSYSGRRSNQPQHF. The CDR3, as DNA: TGTGCCAGCAGTTACTCTGGCAGGCGAAGCAATCAGCCCCAGCATTTT.

The chain has TRBV5-1 and TRBJ1-2; TRBD1 agrees at 8 bases. Germline CDR1 is SGHRS and CDR2 is YFSETQ. This CDR3 is 15 amino acids long. Unmatched junction bases numbered 8, after V lost 4 bases and J lost 3 bases. As DNA, the CDR3 is TGCGCCAGCAGCCCCCGGCCAGGGGGCGACTATGGCTACACCTTC. It codes for CASSPRPGGDYGYTF.

The chain carries TRBV5-6 and TRBJ2-7, with 11 bases that match TRBD2. Germline CDR1 and CDR2: SGHDT and YYEEEE. There are 15 residues in the CDR3. V shed 0 bases, J shed 4 bases, and the junction held 3 bases outside the gene matches. The chain's CDR3 is CASSLELAGGYEQYF. CDR3 bases: TGTGCCAGCAGCTTGGAGCTAGCGGGGGGTTACGAGCAGTACTTC.

The chain employs TRBV5-4 and TRBJ2-2; 8 nucleotides align to TRBD1. The CDR3 has 15 amino acids. After removal of 4 bases from V and 13 bases from J, the junction contained 15 bases not matched to a gene. Germline CDR1 is SGHNT and CDR2 is YYREEE (reference sequence). Here the CDR3 reads CASSIRLDRVGPLFF. As DNA, the CDR3 is TGTGCCAGCAGCATACGACTGGACAGGGTGGGACCGCTGTTTTTT.

The chain links TRBV29-1 to TRBJ2-1, with unresolved D. Trimming took off 1 base at V and 4 bases at J, with 5 bases between the two ends. The germline V gene has CDR1 SQVTM and CDR2 ANQGSEA. This CDR3 spans 12 amino acids. The CDR3 here is CSVEGRYNEQFF. DNA for the CDR3: TGCAGCGTTGAAGGGCGGTACAATGAGCAGTTCTTC.

The chain links TRBV6-1 to TRBJ1-2; a possible D gene is TRBD1 (5 bases). Looked up from germline, CDR1 is MNHNS and CDR2 is SASEGT. The CDR3 has 13 amino acids. V was trimmed by 2 bases and J by 4 bases, leaving 8 bases between them. The DNA for the CDR3 is TGTGCCAGCAGTGAACAGGGAAGCTATGGCTACACCTTC. This gives the protein CASSEQGSYGYTF.

J is TRBJ2-5 and V is TRBV11-3, with 7 bases that match TRBD1. The germline gives CDR1 SGHNT, CDR2 YENEEA. CDR3 length equals 15 residues. With 3 bases clipped from V and 4 bases from J, the junction kept 8 bases outside the gene matches. CDR3 nucleotide sequence: TGTGCCAGCAGCTTCGGAGGACAGGACGGAGAGACCCAGTACTTC. Its protein is CASSFGGQDGETQYF.

This CDR3 is CAIGSGASGNTIYF. DNA for the CDR3: TGTGCCATCGGATCAGGGGCATCTGGAAACACCATATATTTT. The chain has TRBV10-3 and TRBJ1-3; D perhaps matches TRBD1 (6 bases). The V gene lost 8 bases and the J gene lost 1 base, with 12 bases spanning the gap. CDR3 length: 14 amino acids. The germline CDR1 and CDR2 sequences are ENHRY and SYGVKD.

The chain carries TRBV6-5 and TRBJ2-5, with D possibly TRBD2 on 6 matching bases. The CDR3 loop spans 13 amino acids. The V gene's germline CDR1 is MNHEY and CDR2 SVGAGI. The V end lost 10 bases, the J end lost 2 bases, and 14 bases lay between the germline ends. In DNA form, the CDR3 reads TGTGCCACGAGACTAGTGGGGCAAGAGACCCAGTACTTC. This translates into CATRLVGQETQYF.